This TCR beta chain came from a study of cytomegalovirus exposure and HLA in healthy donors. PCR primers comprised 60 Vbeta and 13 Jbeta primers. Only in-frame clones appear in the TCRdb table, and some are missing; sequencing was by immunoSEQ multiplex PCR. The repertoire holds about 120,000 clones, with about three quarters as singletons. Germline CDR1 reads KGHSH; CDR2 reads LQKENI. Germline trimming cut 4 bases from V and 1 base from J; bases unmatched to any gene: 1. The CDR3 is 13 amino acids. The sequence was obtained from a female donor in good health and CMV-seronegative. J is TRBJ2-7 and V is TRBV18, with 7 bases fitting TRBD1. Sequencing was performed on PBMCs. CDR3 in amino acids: CASSRDSSYEQYF. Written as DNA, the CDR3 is TGTGCCAGCTCACGGGACAGTTCCTACGAGCAGTACTTC. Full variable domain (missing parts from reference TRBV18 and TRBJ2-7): NAGVMQNPRHLVRRRGQEARLRCSPMKGHSHVYWYRQLPEEGLKFMVYLQKENIIDESGMPKERFSAEFPKEGPSILRIQQVVRGDSAAYFCASSRDSSYEQYFGPGTRLTVT.